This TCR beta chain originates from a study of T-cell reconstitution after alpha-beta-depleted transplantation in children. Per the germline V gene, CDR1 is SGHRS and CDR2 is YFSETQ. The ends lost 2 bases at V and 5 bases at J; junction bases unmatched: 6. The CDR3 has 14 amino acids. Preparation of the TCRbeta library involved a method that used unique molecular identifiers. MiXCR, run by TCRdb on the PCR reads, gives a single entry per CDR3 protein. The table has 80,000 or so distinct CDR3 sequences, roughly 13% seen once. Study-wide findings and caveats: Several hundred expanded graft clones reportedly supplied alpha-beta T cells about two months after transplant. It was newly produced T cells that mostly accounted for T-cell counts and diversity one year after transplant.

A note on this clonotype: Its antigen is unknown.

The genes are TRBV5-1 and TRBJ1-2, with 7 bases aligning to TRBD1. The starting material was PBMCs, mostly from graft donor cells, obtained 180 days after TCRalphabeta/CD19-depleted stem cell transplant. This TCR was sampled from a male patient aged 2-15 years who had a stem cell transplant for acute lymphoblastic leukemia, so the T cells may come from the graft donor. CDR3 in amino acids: CASSLGDSQYGYTF. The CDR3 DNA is TGCGCCAGCAGCTTAGGGGACAGCCAGTATGGCTACACCTTC.